This TCR beta chain was obtained from a study of identical twins. Study results and limitations: Out-of-frame TCR alpha sharing observed in monozygotic twins exceeded model estimates. There were fewer insertions in abundant cord blood beta clonotypes, but memory repertoires showed no such pattern.

cDNA carried unique molecular identifiers, and a universal primer site was added by template switching. TCRdb re-derived calls from the 5' RACE reads in MiXCR, one entry per CDR3 protein. The table records just under 650,000 distinct CDR3 sequences, 7.1% of them present only once. From germline, CDR1 is DFQATT and CDR2 SNEGSKA (reference sequence). The CDR3 sequence is 14 residues long. Germline trimming cut 4 bases from V and 7 bases from J; bases unmatched to any gene: 7. About this clonotype itself: Its antigen is as yet unknown.

The same specimen was also included in a second study, on yellow fever vaccine responses in identical twins.

This TCR was sampled from a woman younger than 30 in good health. The sequenced sample was PBMCs. The chain links TRBV20-1 to TRBJ2-1; 10 bases fit TRBD2. The CDR3 DNA reads as TGCAGTGCTACTAGCGGGAGAGGGGCGAATGAGCAGTTCTTC. Translation: CSATSGRGANEQFF.